Described below is a single T cell receptor (beta chain) sequence and its context. There is no known antigen for this receptor. No much larger clonotype is one base removed from it; base qualities were not supplied. The data originate from a study of blood T cell repertoires in COVID-19 (dated by TCRdb to the early 2020s). Regarding the study in general: Samples from collaborators originated in the United States, Italy and Spain and spanned both the acute and convalescent phases of COVID-19. The prospective study material was composed of cDNA or gDNA derived from T cells, B-cell-depleted T cells, or PBMCs. The dataset comprised deeply sampled blood TCRbeta repertoires from subjects exposed to, actively infected with, or recovered from COVID-19. The repertoires were made available in a free public database intended to serve as a resource for research on the immune response to SARS-CoV-2. Samples came from the ongoing ImmuneRACE study (first 160 participants) plus 1,254 subjects from 6 global collaborators. The sample metadata nearly always contained a de-identified subject ID, COVID-19 status, age in years and sex. Where HLA class I and class II types were available, the types were taken from metadata supplied by the sample provider, not from assay-based typing. Broad study findings and their caveats: How much clinical and demographic metadata was included differed by source and by participant, and the metadata was provided uncurated.

Collaborating institutions collected whole blood in K2EDTA tubes following their own protocols. For TCRbeta analysis, collaborators shipped samples as frozen whole blood, isolated PBMCs, or DNA extracted from either of those sample types. TCRbeta CDR3 regions were amplified from genomic DNA by means of the immunoSEQ Assay, a bias-controlled multiplex PCR. In the original analysis: Nucleated cell counts per sample were estimated from amplification of reference gene primers within the assay. To quantify the absolute abundance of each unique TCRbeta CDR3 rearrangement, sequence reads were collapsed and filtered. For each sample, productive Simpson clonality was calculated as the square root of Simpson's diversity index across productive rearrangements. TCRdb re-hosts the immuneACCESS table, in-frame sequences only. Its copies lack some clones; in the studies checked, an unresolved V gene accounts for under half of them, and the cause for the rest is not known. V and J calls and clone size are as listed in that table; D and trimming were resolved from the DNA. This sample comprises hundreds of thousands of clones, about 80% of them detected only once. Clones ranked in the top ten supply approximately 1.9% of the sample.

The germline V gene yields SGHRS for CDR1 and YFSETQ for CDR2. Taken from cysteine to phenylalanine, the CDR3 has 16 residues. The retained sequence is limited to the CDR3, 48 bases, with the frame set at the first base. V trim: 2 bases; J trim: 2 bases; unmatched bases: 8. The rearrangement combines TRBV5-1 with TRBJ1-1, and TRBD1 aligns with 8 junction nucleotides. This clonotype was sampled from an elderly woman with acute or convalescent COVID-19. The sample taken for sequencing was peripheral blood. The bases read TGCGCCAGCAGCTTACGGTCAGGGGGCTCTAACACTGAAGCTTTCTTT. The translation is CASSLRSGGSNTEAFF.